A selection of T cell receptor beta chains follows, all from one sample in a study of technical replicates of blood from several donors. The protocol was immunoSEQ multiplex PCR, while the TCRdb copy is restricted to in-frame clones and leaves out a portion. The sample records roughly 70,000 clones, around 91% being singletons. The sample consisted of T cells isolated from PBMCs. These receptors were taken from a human donor in good health. Both conserved end residues are part of each CDR3. D genes are given only for firm matches. For some rows the clone size is stated as once, few or many, or as a class when expanded; others skip it.

V	D	size	J	CDR3	DNA
TRBV9	-	-	TRBJ2-1	CASSATGTPSEQFF	TGTGCCAGCAGCGCCACCGGGACTCCTTCTGAGCAGTTCTTC
TRBV7-9	-	-	TRBJ2-5	CASRGGASQETQYF	TGTGCCAGCAGGGGGGGAGCATCCCAAGAGACCCAGTACTTC
TRBV7-3	-	-	TRBJ2-6	CASSLVPQSSGANVLTF	TGTGCCAGCAGCTTAGTTCCCCAGTCCTCTGGGGCCAACGTCCTGACTTTC
TRBV9	-	once	TRBJ1-2	CASSVEAGVRYGYTF	TGTGCCAGCAGCGTAGAGGCAGGGGTACGGTATGGCTACACCTTC
TRBV9	-	-	TRBJ2-3	CASSVVGGTDTQYF	TGTGCCAGCAGCGTTGTGGGAGGAACAGATACGCAGTATTTT
TRBV2	TRBD2	-	TRBJ2-3	CASSDGGDGDTQYF	TGTGCCAGCAGTGACGGGGGGGATGGGGATACGCAGTATTTT
TRBV20-1	TRBD1	few	TRBJ1-1	CSALGQQAFF	TGCAGTGCTTTGGGACAGCAAGCTTTCTTT
TRBV6-1	-	-	TRBJ2-3	CASSELRTDTDTQYF	TGTGCCAGCAGTGAACTACGGACAGACACAGATACGCAGTATTTT
TRBV19	TRBD1	-	TRBJ2-4	CASKNDRDNIQYF	TGTGCCAGTAAGAATGACAGGGACAACATTCAGTACTTC
TRBV2	TRBD2	-	TRBJ2-1	CASGRTSGRGEQFF	TGTGCCAGCGGACGGACTAGCGGGAGGGGTGAGCAGTTCTTC